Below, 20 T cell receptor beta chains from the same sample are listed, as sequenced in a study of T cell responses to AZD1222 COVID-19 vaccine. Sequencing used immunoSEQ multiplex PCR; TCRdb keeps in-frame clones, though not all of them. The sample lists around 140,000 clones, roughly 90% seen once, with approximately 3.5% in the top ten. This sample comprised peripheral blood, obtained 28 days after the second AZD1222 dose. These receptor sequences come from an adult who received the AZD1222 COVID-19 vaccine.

This CDR3 is CASSPGTAGYGYTF. In nucleotides, the CDR3 is TGTGCCAGCTCCCCCGGGACCGCTGGGTATGGCTACACCTTC. The chain is built from TRBV18 and TRBJ1-2; weak D call: TRBD1 (5 bases). Germline loops: CDR1 KGHSH, CDR2 LQKENI. This CDR3 region has 14 residues. V was pared by 6 bases and J by 5 bases, with 16 bases between.

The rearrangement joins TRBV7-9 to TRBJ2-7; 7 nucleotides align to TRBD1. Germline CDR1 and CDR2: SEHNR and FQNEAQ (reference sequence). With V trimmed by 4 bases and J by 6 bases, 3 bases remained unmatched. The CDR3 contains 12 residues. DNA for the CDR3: TGTGCCAGCAGCTCGACAGGGATCGAGCAGTACTTC. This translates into CASSSTGIEQYF.

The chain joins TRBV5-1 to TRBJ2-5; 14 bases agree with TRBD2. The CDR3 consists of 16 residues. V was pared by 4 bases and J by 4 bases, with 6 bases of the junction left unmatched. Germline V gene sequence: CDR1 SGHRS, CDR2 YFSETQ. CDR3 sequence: CASSPHGTSGRETQYF. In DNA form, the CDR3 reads TGCGCCAGCAGCCCGCACGGGACTAGCGGGAGAGAGACCCAGTACTTC.

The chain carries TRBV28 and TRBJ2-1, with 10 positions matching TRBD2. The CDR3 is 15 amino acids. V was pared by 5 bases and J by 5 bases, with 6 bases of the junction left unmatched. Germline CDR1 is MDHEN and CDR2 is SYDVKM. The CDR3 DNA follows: TGTGCCAGCAGTGACAGCGGGAGGGAAAACAATGAGCAGTTCTTC. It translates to CASSDSGRENNEQFF.

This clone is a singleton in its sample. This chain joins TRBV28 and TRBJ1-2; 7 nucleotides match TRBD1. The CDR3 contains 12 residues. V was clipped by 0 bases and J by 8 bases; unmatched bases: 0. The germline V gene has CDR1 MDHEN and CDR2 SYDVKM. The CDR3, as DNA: TGTGCCAGCAGTTTATGGGGACAGGGCTACACCTTC. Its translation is CASSLWGQGYTF.

The DNA of the CDR3 is TGTGCCAGCAGCTTAGCCCCTGGGGCGGGAGGCACCTACGAGCAGTACTTC. It translates to CASSLAPGAGGTYEQYF. The genes are TRBV7-2 and TRBJ2-7; 8 bases match TRBD2. This CDR3 is 17 amino acids long. Germline CDR1 and CDR2: SGHTA and FQGNSA. The J segment lost 2 bases and the V segment lost 0 bases, leaving 9 bases of the junction unmatched.

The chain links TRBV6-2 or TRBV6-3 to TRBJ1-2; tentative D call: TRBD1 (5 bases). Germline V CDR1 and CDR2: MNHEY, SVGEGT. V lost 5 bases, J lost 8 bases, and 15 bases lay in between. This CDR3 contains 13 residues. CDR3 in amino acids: CASSTRDLRGYTF. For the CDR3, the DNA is TGTGCCAGCAGTACACGGGACCTCCGGGGCTACACCTTC.

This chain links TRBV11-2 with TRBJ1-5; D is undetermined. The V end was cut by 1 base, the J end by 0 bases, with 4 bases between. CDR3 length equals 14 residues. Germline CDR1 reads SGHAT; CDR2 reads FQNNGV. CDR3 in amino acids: CASSLGFSNQPQHF. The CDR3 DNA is TGTGCCAGCAGCTTAGGTTTTAGCAATCAGCCCCAGCATTTT.

The CDR3 spells CASSYDSGSGETQYF. The CDR3, as DNA: TGTGCCAGCAGTTACGATAGCGGGAGCGGAGAGACCCAGTACTTC. The rearrangement uses TRBV6-2 or TRBV6-3 and TRBJ2-5, with 9 bases lining up with TRBD2. The V and J ends lost 2 bases and 4 bases, in that order; junction bases with no gene match: 5. CDR3 length equals 15 residues. CDR1 is MNHEY, CDR2 SVGEGT, per germline.

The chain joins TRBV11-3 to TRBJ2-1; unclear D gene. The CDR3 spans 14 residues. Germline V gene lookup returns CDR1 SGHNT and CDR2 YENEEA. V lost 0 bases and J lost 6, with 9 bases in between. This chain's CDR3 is CASSLDGGRNEQFF. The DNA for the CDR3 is TGTGCCAGCAGCTTAGACGGTGGGCGCAATGAGCAGTTCTTC.

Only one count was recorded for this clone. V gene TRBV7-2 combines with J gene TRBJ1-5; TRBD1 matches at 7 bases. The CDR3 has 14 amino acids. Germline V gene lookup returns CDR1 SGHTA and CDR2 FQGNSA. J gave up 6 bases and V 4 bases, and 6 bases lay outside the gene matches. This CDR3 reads CASSWGDRAQPQHF. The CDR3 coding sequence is TGTGCCAGCAGCTGGGGGGACAGAGCTCAGCCCCAGCATTTT.

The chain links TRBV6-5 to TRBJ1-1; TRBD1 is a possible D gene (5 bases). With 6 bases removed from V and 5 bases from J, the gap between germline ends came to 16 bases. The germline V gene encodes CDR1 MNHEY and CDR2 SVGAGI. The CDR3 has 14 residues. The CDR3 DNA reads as TGTGCCAGCAGCTCGGGGATAGGGGAAACTGAAGCTTTCTTT. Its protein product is CASSSGIGETEAFF.

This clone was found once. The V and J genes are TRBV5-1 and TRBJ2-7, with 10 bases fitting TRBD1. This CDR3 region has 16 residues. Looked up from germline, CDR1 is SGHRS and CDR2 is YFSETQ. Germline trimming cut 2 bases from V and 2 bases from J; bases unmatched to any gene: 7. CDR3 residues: CASSFSGTGAPYEQYF. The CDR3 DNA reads TGCGCCAGCAGCTTTTCCGGGACAGGGGCCCCCTACGAGCAGTACTTC. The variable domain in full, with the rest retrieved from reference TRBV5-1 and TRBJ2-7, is KAGVTQTPRYLIKTRGQQVTLSCSPISGHRSVSWYQQTPGQGLQFLFEYFSETQRNKGNFPGRFSGRQFSNSRSEMNVSTLELGDSALYLCASSFSGTGAPYEQYFGPGTRLTVT.

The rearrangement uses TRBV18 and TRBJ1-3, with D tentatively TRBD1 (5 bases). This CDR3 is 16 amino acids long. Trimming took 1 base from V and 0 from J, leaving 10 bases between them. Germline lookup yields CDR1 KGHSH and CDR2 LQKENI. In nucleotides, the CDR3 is TGTGCCAGCTCACCACTGGGGACGAGCTCTGGAAACACCATATATTTT. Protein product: CASSPLGTSSGNTIYF.

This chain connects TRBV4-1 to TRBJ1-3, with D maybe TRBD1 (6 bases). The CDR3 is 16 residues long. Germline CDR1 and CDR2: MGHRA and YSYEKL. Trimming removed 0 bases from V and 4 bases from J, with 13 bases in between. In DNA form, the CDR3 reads TGCGCCAGCAGCCAAGATCGAGGGGGACGGGGAAACACCATATATTTT. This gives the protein CASSQDRGGRGNTIYF.

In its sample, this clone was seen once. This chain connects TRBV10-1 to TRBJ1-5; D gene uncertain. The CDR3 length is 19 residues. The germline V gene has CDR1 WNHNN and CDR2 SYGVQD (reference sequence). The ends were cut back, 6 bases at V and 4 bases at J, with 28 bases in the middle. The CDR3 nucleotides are TGCGCCAGCAGGAAAGCGTGCGGGGTTTTGAAGATGCTAAATCAGCCCCAGCATTTT. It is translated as CASRKACGVLKMLNQPQHF.

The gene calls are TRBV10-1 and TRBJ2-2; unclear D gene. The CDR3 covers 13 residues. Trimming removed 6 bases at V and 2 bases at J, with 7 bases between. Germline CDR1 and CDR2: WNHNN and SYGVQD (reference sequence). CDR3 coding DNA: TGCGCCAGCAGAGGCACAAACACCGGGGAGCTGTTTTTT. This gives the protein CASRGTNTGELFF.

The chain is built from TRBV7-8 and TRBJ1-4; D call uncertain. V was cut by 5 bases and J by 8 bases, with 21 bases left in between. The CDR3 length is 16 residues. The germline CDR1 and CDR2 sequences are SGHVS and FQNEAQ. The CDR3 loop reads CASSPRTDPAREKLFF. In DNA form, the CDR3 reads TGTGCCAGCAGCCCAAGGACCGACCCAGCAAGGGAAAAACTGTTTTTT. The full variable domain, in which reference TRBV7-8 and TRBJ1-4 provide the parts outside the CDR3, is GAGVSQSPRYKVAKRGQDVALRCDPISGHVSLFWYQQALGQGPEFLTYFQNEAQLDKSGLPSDRFFAERPEGSVSTLKIQRTQQEDSAVYLCASSPRTDPAREKLFFGSGTQLSVL.

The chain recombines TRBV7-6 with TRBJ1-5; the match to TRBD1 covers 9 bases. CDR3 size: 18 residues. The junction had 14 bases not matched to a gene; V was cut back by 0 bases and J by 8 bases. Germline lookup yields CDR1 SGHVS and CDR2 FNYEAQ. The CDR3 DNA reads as TGTGCCAGCAGCTTAGCGCCTACAGGGGGCTCACAGGGAGAGCCCCAGCATTTT. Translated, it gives CASSLAPTGGSQGEPQHF.

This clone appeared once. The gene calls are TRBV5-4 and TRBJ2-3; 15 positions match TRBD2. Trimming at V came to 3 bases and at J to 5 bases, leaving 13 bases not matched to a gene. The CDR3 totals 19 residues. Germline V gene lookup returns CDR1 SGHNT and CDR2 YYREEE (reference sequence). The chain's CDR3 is CASSSGPGLAGGGEDTQYF. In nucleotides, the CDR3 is TGTGCCAGCAGCTCCGGCCCCGGACTAGCGGGAGGGGGCGAAGATACGCAGTATTTT.